This entry features one T cell receptor (beta chain) sequence. Germline CDR1 SGHNT, CDR2 YYREEE (reference sequence). The CDR3 runs 14 residues. V shed 3 bases and J 2 bases; nucleotides not matched to a gene: 5. Sequenced by immunoSEQ multiplex PCR; TCRdb stores in-frame clones only, minus some. The sample contains 60,000 to 80,000 clones, 80% of which appear only once. This sample is drawn from a study of T cell responses to AZD1222 COVID-19 vaccine. The source material was peripheral blood, sampled 28 days after the second AZD1222 dose. The gene calls are TRBV5-4 and TRBJ2-7, with 7 positions matching TRBD1. The receptor was derived from an adult who received the AZD1222 COVID-19 vaccine. CDR3 sequence (DNA): TGTGCCAGCAGCTCGGGACAGTCCACCTACGAGCAGTACTTC. Its protein is CASSSGQSTYEQYF.